The source of this T cell receptor beta chain is a study of T cell changes during pregnancy in multiple sclerosis. Method: immunoSEQ multiplex PCR; TCRdb's copy keeps in-frame clones and lacks some. Counted here are about 36,000 clones, 91% occurring once; the ten biggest clones make up 0.45% to 0.5%. The CDR3 contains 14 residues. V lost 7 bases, J lost 6 bases, and 6 bases stayed unmatched. CDR1 is LGHNT, CDR2 FRNRAP, per germline. The chain joins TRBV12-5 to TRBJ2-1, with 10 bases that match TRBD1. The sample was CD4+ T cells from peripheral blood mononuclear cells, taken in the second trimester of pregnancy. This receptor was obtained from a female donor in good health, enrolled as a control in a pregnancy study. This CDR3 reads CASAGTGVVNEQFF. In DNA form, the CDR3 reads TGTGCTAGTGCCGGGACAGGGGTCGTCAATGAGCAGTTCTTC.